This entry lists 22 T cell receptor beta chains sequenced from one sample in a study of T cells in Graves' hyperthyroidism and ophthalmopathy. TCR beta CDR3 regions were amplified from RNA. The TCR CDR3 first-round RT-PCR relied on the HTBI primer set. TCRdb independently ran MiXCR on the multiplex PCR reads; one entry per CDR3 protein. The sample holds fewer than 900,000 distinct CDR3 sequences, roughly 15% seen once. Sequencing was carried out using blood. The receptors were sampled from a man younger than 35 with Graves' hyperthyroidism.

This clonotype was counted at least ten times. The gene calls are TRBV28 and TRBJ2-7; tentatively, D is TRBD1 (6 bases). The length of the CDR3 is 17 residues. Trimming removed 4 bases at V and 2 bases at J, with 21 bases between. Germline values: CDR1 MDHEN, CDR2 SYDVKM. The CDR3 DNA reads TGTGCCAGCAGTTCACCTCCACAGGGACGCCCCCCCTACGAGCAGTACTTC. Translation gives CASSSPPQGRPPYEQYF.

The sample holds a few counts of this clonotype. The chain is built from TRBV20-1 and TRBJ2-1; the match to TRBD2 covers 9 bases. With 5 bases clipped from V and 3 bases from J, the junction kept 8 bases outside the gene matches. Looked up from germline, CDR1 is DFQATT and CDR2 is SNEGSKA (reference sequence). The CDR3 spans 15 residues. CDR3 nucleotide sequence: TGCAGTGCTGAGGCGAGGACTAGCGTCTACAATGAGCAGTTCTTC. This sequence encodes CSAEARTSVYNEQFF.

This clonotype was counted once. One junction end disagrees with the germline gene, perhaps due to a read error. In DNA, the CDR3 is TGTGCCAGCAGTTACACGGGGCCGGTGACAGATACGCAGTATTTT. Encoded protein: CASSYTGPVTDTQYF. This chain links TRBV10-3 with TRBJ2-3, with D perhaps assigned TRBD1 or TRBD2 (5 bases each). CDR3 length: 15 residues. Germline lookup yields CDR1 ENHRY and CDR2 SYGVKD.

In its sample, this clonotype was seen a few times. This chain uses TRBV5-1 with TRBJ2-7; 8 nucleotides match TRBD2. Looked up from germline, CDR1 is SGHRS and CDR2 is YFSETQ. This CDR3 contains 15 residues. V lost 2 bases and J lost 1; bases outside the gene matches: 5. The CDR3 DNA is TGCGCCAGCAGCTTTGTCTCTAGCGGGTCCTACGAGCAGTACTTC. It codes for CASSFVSSGSYEQYF. Filled out from reference TRBV5-1 and TRBJ2-7, the complete variable domain reads KAGVTQTPRYLIKTRGQQVTLSCSPISGHRSVSWYQQTPGQGLQFLFEYFSETQRNKGNFPGRFSGRQFSNSRSEMNVSTLELGDSALYLCASSFVSSGSYEQYFGPGTRLTVT.

This clonotype was observed at least ten times. In DNA form, the CDR3 reads TGTGCCAGCACCCAACTGGGGCTAGGGGGGGATGAGCAGTTCTTC. It encodes CASTQLGLGGDEQFF. The chain is built from TRBV11-2 and TRBJ2-1; weak D call: TRBD2 (7 bases). The CDR3 length is 15 residues. CDR1 SGHAT and CDR2 FQNNGV come from the germline V gene. Trimming removed 7 bases from V and 8 bases from J, with 21 bases in between.

At least ten counts were recorded for this clonotype. Here the CDR3 reads CASSPGVRNSPLHF. The DNA of the CDR3 is TGTGCCAGCAGTCCGGGGGTTAGGAATTCACCCCTCCACTTT. V is TRBV28 and J is TRBJ1-6; weak D call: TRBD1 (5 bases). Per germline, CDR1 MDHEN and CDR2 SYDVKM. With 5 bases removed from V and 7 bases from J, the gap between germline ends came to 12 bases. The CDR3 consists of 14 residues.

This clonotype was recorded at least ten times. The chain links TRBV28 to TRBJ1-1, with TRBD1 as a possible D gene (5 bases). CDR1 and CDR2 (germline): MDHEN, SYDVKM. V lost 8 bases, J lost 10 bases, and 17 bases lay in between. The CDR3 contains 12 residues. The CDR3 reads CASSAVGGRAFF. CDR3 DNA sequence: TGTGCCAGCTCCGCGGTCGGGGGGAGAGCTTTCTTT.

This chain uses TRBV6-1 with TRBJ2-1; 7 nucleotides agree with TRBD2. Germline V lookup: CDR1 MNHNS, CDR2 SASEGT. The CDR3 is made up of 13 amino acids. Trimming at V came to 7 bases and at J to 9 bases, leaving 9 bases not matched to a gene. CDR3 region: CASMGTPGGEQFF. DNA for the CDR3: TGTGCCAGCATGGGGACCCCGGGGGGTGAGCAGTTCTTC.

The table lists this clonotype with many counts. The chain joins TRBV30 to TRBJ2-1, with TRBD1 identical over 8 bases. Looked up from germline, CDR1 is GTSNPN and CDR2 is SVGIG (reference sequence). There are 13 residues in the CDR3. The V and J ends lost 1 base and 6 bases, in that order; junction bases with no gene match: 2. The CDR3 nucleotides read TGTGCCTGGAGTGGACAGGGGAGCAATGAGCAGTTCTTC. Its protein product is CAWSGQGSNEQFF.

J is TRBJ2-7 and V is TRBV6-2 or TRBV6-3, with 7 bases lining up with TRBD2. This CDR3 spans 15 amino acids. Germline CDR1 and CDR2: MNHEY and SVGEGT. V shed 2 bases, J shed 0 bases, and the junction held 4 bases outside the gene matches. CDR3 coding DNA: TGTGCCAGCAGTTACGTAGCGGGCCGCTCCTACGAGCAGTACTTC. Residues: CASSYVAGRSYEQYF.

This clonotype was detected ten times or more. This chain joins TRBV10-3 and TRBJ2-7; 7 bases agree with TRBD2. V lost 2 bases to trimming and J lost 0 bases; unmatched junction nucleotides: 7. Germline CDR1 and CDR2: ENHRY and SYGVKD. This CDR3 comprises 16 residues. DNA for the CDR3: TGTGCCATCAGTGAGGACGGCGGGGGTTTCTCCTACGAGCAGTACTTC. It is translated as CAISEDGGGFSYEQYF.

The chain couples TRBV7-9 to TRBJ2-3; the match to TRBD1 covers 9 bases. CDR1 is SEHNR and CDR2 is FQNEAQ in the germline V gene (reference sequence). V shed 4 bases, J shed 8 bases, and the junction held 7 bases outside the gene matches. This CDR3 is built from 14 residues. The CDR3 DNA follows: TGTGCCAGCAGCTGGTACAGGGGGCGCGGTACGCAGTATTTT. It encodes CASSWYRGRGTQYF.

This clonotype has only a few counts. This sequence joins TRBV3-1 and TRBJ2-3; D is unclear. The CDR3 has 15 residues. V gave up 4 bases and J gave up 4 bases, with 15 bases separating them. From germline, CDR1 is LGHDT and CDR2 YNNKEL (reference sequence). The CDR3 region is CASSPTFEYPDTQYF. The CDR3 bases are TGTGCCAGCAGCCCGACTTTCGAGTATCCAGATACGCAGTATTTT.

This chain connects TRBV19 to TRBJ2-4; D possibly corresponds to TRBD1 (6 bases). The CDR3 is 12 amino acids. Per the germline V gene, CDR1 is LNHDA and CDR2 is SQIVND (reference sequence). The ends were cut back, 4 bases at V and 7 bases at J, with 8 bases in the middle. CDR3 DNA sequence: TGTGCCAGTAGTACGAGGGGGAACATTCAGTACTTC. Translation: CASSTRGNIQYF.

This chain uses TRBV4-1 with TRBJ2-5; TRBD2 agrees at 16 bases. The CDR3 sequence is 18 residues long. Germline V lookup: CDR1 MGHRA, CDR2 YSYEKL. With V trimmed by 3 bases and J by 4 bases, 8 bases remained unmatched. The CDR3 coding sequence is TGCGCCAGCAGCCAGTTGGGACTAGCGGGAGGGCCGGGAGAGACCCAGTACTTC. This codes for CASSQLGLAGGPGETQYF.

The table lists this clonotype with a few counts. This chain uses TRBV6-1 with TRBJ1-2; D is undetermined. There are 13 residues in the CDR3. The germline CDR1 and CDR2 sequences are MNHNS and SASEGT. V was cut by 3 bases and J by 3 bases, with 8 bases left in between. CDR3 protein: CASSEGRDYGYTF. The CDR3 DNA follows: TGTGCCAGCAGTGAGGGGAGGGACTATGGCTACACCTTC.

This clonotype has ten or more counts. The genes are TRBV28 and TRBJ1-4; D remains unclear. Trimming took 2 bases from V and 4 from J, leaving 8 bases between them. Germline V gene sequence: CDR1 MDHEN, CDR2 SYDVKM. This CDR3 contains 14 residues. The CDR3 loop reads CASSLGQVNEKLFF. Here the CDR3 DNA reads TGTGCCAGCAGTTTAGGGCAAGTTAATGAAAAACTGTTTTTT.

The rearrangement links TRBV5-5 to TRBJ2-3, with TRBD1 matching 9 bases. After removal of 2 bases from V and 1 base from J, the junction contained 8 bases not matched to a gene. This CDR3 has 17 amino acids. The germline V gene has CDR1 SGHKS and CDR2 YYEKEE (reference sequence). CDR3 loop: CASSFGPRTGGTDTQYF. CDR3 in DNA: TGTGCCAGCAGCTTTGGGCCGAGGACAGGGGGCACAGATACGCAGTATTTT.

This clonotype was counted ten times or more. The chain is built from TRBV2 and TRBJ2-5; D is possibly TRBD1 (5 bases). Trimming cost V 7 bases and J 2 bases, with 17 bases left between them. This CDR3 has 15 residues. Germline CDR1 reads SNHLY; CDR2 reads FYNNEI. CDR3 loop: CASTRSSRAQETQYF. CDR3 sequence (DNA): TGTGCCAGCACCCGAAGCAGCAGGGCGCAAGAGACCCAGTACTTC.

This chain joins TRBV19 and TRBJ1-5; weak D call: TRBD1 (5 bases). The CDR3 extends over 15 amino acids. Germline V gene data show CDR1 as LNHDA and CDR2 as SQIVND (reference sequence). Trimming stripped 5 bases from V and 7 bases from J, with 18 bases between. The CDR3 bases are TGTGCCAGTAGTCCAGATTGGAGGGGCGGACAGCCCCAGCATTTT. It is translated as CASSPDWRGGQPQHF.

At least ten counts were recorded for this clonotype. The rearrangement joins TRBV28 to TRBJ2-7; D unclear. Germline V lookup: CDR1 MDHEN, CDR2 SYDVKM. Trimming took off 3 bases at V and 4 bases at J, with 10 bases between the two ends. The CDR3 is 13 residues long. The DNA of the CDR3 is TGTGCCAGCAGTTTCCGTGTAGGGTACGAGCAGTACTTC. Protein: CASSFRVGYEQYF.

This clonotype was picked up a small number of times. The chain uses TRBV7-9 and TRBJ2-7; D possibly uses TRBD1 or TRBD2 (5 bases each). This CDR3 has 16 amino acids. Trimming removed 2 bases from V and 4 bases from J, with 18 bases in between. CDR1 and CDR2 from the germline V gene are SEHNR and FQNEAQ (reference sequence). CDR3 nucleotides: TGTGCCAGCAGCTTAAGTGGGGCTAGCAGACTTTACGAGCAGTACTTC. It codes for CASSLSGASRLYEQYF.